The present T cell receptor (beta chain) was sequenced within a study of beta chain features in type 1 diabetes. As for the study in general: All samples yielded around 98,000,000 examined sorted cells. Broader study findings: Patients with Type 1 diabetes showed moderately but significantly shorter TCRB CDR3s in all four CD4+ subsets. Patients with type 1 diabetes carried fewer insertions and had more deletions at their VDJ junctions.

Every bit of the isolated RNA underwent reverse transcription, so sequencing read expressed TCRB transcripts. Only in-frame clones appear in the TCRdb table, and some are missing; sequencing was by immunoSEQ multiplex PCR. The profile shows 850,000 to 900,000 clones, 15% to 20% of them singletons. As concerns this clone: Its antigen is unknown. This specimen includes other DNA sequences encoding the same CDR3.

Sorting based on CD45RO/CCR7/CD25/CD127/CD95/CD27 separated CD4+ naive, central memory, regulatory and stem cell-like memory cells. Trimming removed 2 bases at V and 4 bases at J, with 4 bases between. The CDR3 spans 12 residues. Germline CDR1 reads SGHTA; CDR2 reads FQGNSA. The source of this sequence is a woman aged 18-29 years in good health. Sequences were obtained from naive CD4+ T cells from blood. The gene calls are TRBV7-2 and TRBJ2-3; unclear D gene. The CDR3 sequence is CASSLFADTQYF. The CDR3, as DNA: TGTGCCAGCAGCTTATTCGCAGATACGCAGTATTTT.